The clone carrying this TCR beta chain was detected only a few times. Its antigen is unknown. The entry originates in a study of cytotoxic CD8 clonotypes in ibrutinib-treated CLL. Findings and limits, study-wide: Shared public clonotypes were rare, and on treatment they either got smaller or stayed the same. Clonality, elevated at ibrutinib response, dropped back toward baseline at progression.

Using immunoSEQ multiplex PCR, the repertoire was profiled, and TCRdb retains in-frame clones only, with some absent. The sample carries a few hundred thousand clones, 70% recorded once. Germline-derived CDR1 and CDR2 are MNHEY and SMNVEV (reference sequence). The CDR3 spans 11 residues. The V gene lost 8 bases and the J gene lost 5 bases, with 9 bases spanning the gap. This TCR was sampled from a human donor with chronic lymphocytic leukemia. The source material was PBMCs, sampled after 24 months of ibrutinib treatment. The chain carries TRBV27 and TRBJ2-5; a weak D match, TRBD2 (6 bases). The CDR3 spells CASGRGETQYF. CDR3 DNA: TGTGCCAGCGGCCGGGGGGAGACCCAGTACTTC.